The sequence of this T cell receptor beta chain was determined in a study of T cells in Graves' hyperthyroidism and ophthalmopathy. Whole-study results and caveats: Ophthalmopathy was told apart from stable hyperthyroidism by a 13 V-J model.

TCR beta CDR3 regions were amplified from RNA transcripts. HTBI primers were used for first-round RT-PCR of the TCR CDR3. Using its own MiXCR run on the multiplex PCR reads, TCRdb lists one record per CDR3 protein. This repertoire shows hundreds of thousands of distinct CDR3 sequences, around 22% found once; its top ten account for around two thirds. On this clonotype itself: As yet, its antigen is unknown. The junction differs from germline at one of its ends, possibly a read error.

Per germline, CDR1 SSHAT and CDR2 FNYEAQ (reference sequence). The CDR3 contains 15 residues. The sequence was obtained from a young man with Graves' ophthalmopathy. Sequencing used blood. The rearrangement joins TRBV7-7 to TRBJ2-1; D call uncertain. CDR3 in amino acids: CASSSILSSYNEQFF. The CDR3, as DNA: TGTGCTAGCAGCTCAATCCTTAGCTCCTACAATGAGCAGTTCTTC.